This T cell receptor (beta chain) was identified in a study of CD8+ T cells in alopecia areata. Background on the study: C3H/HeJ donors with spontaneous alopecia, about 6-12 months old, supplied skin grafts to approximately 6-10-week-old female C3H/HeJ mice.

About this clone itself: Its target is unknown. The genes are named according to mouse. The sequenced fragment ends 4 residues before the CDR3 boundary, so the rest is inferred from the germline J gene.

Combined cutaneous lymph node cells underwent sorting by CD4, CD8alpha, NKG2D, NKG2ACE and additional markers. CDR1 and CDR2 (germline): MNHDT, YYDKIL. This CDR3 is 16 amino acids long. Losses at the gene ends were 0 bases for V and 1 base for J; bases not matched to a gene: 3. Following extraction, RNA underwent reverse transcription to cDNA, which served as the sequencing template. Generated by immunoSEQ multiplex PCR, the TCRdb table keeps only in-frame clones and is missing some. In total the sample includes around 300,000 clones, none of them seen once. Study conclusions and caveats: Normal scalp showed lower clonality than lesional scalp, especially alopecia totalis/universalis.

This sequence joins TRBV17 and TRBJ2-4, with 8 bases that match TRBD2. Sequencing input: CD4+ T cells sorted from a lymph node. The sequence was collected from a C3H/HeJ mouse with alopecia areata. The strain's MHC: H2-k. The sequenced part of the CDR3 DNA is TGTGCTAGCAGTAGAGATTTGGGGGGGGGTCAAAAC. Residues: CASSRDLGGGQN. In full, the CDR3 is CASSRDLGGGQNTLYF.